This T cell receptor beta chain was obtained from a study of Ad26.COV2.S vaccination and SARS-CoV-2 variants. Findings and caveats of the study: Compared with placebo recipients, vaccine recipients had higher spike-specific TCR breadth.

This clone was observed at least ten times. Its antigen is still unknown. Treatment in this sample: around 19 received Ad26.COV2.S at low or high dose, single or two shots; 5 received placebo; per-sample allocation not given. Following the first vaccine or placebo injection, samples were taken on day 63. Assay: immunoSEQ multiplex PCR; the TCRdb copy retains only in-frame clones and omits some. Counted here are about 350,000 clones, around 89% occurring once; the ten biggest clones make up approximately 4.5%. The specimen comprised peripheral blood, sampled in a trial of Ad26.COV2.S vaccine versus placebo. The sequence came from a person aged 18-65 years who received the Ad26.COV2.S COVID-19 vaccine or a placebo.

CDR3 residues: CASSPRTGGVTGELFF. In DNA, the CDR3 is TGTGCCAGCAGCCCACGTACAGGGGGCGTCACCGGGGAGCTGTTTTTT. The chain joins TRBV5-4 to TRBJ2-2, with 9 nucleotides matching TRBD1. The CDR3 has 16 residues. Germline trimming cut 4 bases from V and 4 bases from J; bases unmatched to any gene: 8. Per the germline V gene, CDR1 is SGHNT and CDR2 is YYREEE (reference sequence).